The sequence of this T cell receptor (beta chain) was determined in a study of blood T cell repertoires in COVID-19 (dated by TCRdb to about 2020). Study-level background: Collaborator samples came from the United States, Italy and Spain and covered acute and convalescent phases of COVID-19. The prospective study material was composed of cDNA or gDNA derived from T cells, B-cell-depleted T cells, or PBMCs. The dataset comprised deeply sampled blood TCRbeta repertoires from subjects exposed to, actively infected with, or recovered from COVID-19. The repertoires were released in a freely available public database intended as a resource for research on the immune response to SARS-CoV-2. Samples came from the ongoing ImmuneRACE study (first 160 participants) plus 1,254 subjects from 6 global collaborators. The sample metadata nearly always contained a de-identified subject ID, COVID-19 status, age in years and sex. Where available, HLA class I and class II types were obtained from metadata supplied by the sample provider rather than from assay-based typing.

Collaborating institutions collected whole blood in K2EDTA tubes following their own protocols. Collaborator samples were shipped for TCRbeta analysis as frozen whole blood, isolated PBMCs, or DNA extracted from either sample type. Comment on this clone: Its antigen target is currently unknown. The record has no base qualities; no much larger clone is one base away.

TCRbeta CDR3 regions were amplified from genomic DNA using the immunoSEQ Assay, a bias-controlled multiplex PCR. As for how the authors treated the data: Within the assay, amplification of reference gene primers was used to estimate how many nucleated cells each sample contained. To quantify the absolute abundance of each unique TCRbeta CDR3 rearrangement, sequence reads were collapsed and filtered. For each sample, productive Simpson clonality was calculated as the square root of Simpson's diversity index across productive rearrangements. TCRdb holds this immuneACCESS table with in-frame rearrangements only. Some clones are missing; in checked studies, unresolved V genes explain under half, and the rest has no known cause. V and J calls and clone size are copied from that table; D and trimming were computed from the DNA. Present in this sample are under 500,000 clones, around 89% of which were seen just once. The top ten hold 4% to 5.5% of the sample.

From its cysteine to its phenylalanine, the CDR3 spans 17 amino acids. CDR3 DNA only is kept here, 51 bases in frame from base 1. Unmatched junction bases come to 13, with V trimmed by 5 bases and J by 2 bases. For CDR1 and CDR2, the germline V gene lists SGHAT and FQNNGV. General conclusions and limits of the study: Clinical and demographic metadata were provided uncurated, with the amount varying by source and participant.

The chain was built from TRBV11-2 and TRBJ2-5; 8 bases in the middle match TRBD1. This sequence was found in a woman in her 30s with acute or convalescent COVID-19. Sequencing was performed on peripheral blood. The CDR3 protein sequence reads: CASSPHKYRTGQETQYF. The DNA sequence is TGTGCCAGCAGCCCACACAAATACAGGACAGGGCAAGAGACCCAGTACTTC. The reference TRBV11-2 and TRBJ2-5 proteins fill in what lies around the CDR3, so the full variable domain reads EAGVAQSPRYKIIEKRQSVAFWCNPISGHATLYWYQQILGQGPKLLIQFQNNGVVDDSQLPKDRFSAERLKGVDSTLKIQPAKLEDSAVYLCASSPHKYRTGQETQYFGPGTRLLVL.